These T cell receptor beta chains were read from a single sample in a study of blood T cell repertoires in COVID-19. The data were produced by immunoSEQ multiplex PCR, yet TCRdb's version contains in-frame clones alone and is incomplete. This repertoire shows 150,000 to 200,000 clones, under 85% found once; its top ten account for 6% to 8%. Sample: peripheral blood. The receptor set was obtained from a woman aged 70-85 years with COVID-19, enrolled during active disease. The CDR3 runs from the conserved cysteine through the conserved F or W. D genes are given only for firm matches. The size of a clone is reported for some rows only, either as once, few or many, or as a class for expanded clones.

j_gene: TRBJ2-7; v_gene: TRBV5-4; d_gene: TRBD2; abundance: -; CDR3aa: CASSLGGSGSEQYF; CDR3nt: TGTGCCAGCAGCTTGGGAGGTAGCGGGAGCGAGCAGTACTTC
j_gene: TRBJ1-1; v_gene: TRBV5-1; d_gene: -; abundance: -; CDR3aa: CASSSPPGQGKTEAFF; CDR3nt: TGCGCCAGCAGCTCCCCCCCGGGCCAGGGGAAAACTGAAGCTTTCTTT
j_gene: TRBJ2-5; v_gene: TRBV6-5; d_gene: TRBD2; abundance: -; CDR3aa: CASRTSGSRETQYF; CDR3nt: TGTGCCAGCAGGACTAGCGGGAGTCGGGAGACCCAGTACTTC
j_gene: TRBJ1-1; v_gene: TRBV4-3; d_gene: TRBD1; abundance: -; CDR3aa: CASSHDRTGATGVTEAFF; CDR3nt: TGCGCCAGCAGCCATGACCGGACAGGGGCAACGGGCGTCACTGAAGCTTTCTTT
j_gene: TRBJ1-6; v_gene: TRBV19; d_gene: TRBD1; abundance: -; CDR3aa: CASSIGDRVNSPLHF; CDR3nt: TGTGCCAGTAGTATAGGGGACAGGGTGAATTCACCCCTCCACTTT
j_gene: TRBJ1-6; v_gene: TRBV7-2; d_gene: -; abundance: once; CDR3aa: CASSFGGRGSSPLHF; CDR3nt: TGTGCCAGCAGCTTCGGGGGGCGCGGGAGTTCACCCCTCCACTTT
j_gene: TRBJ2-1; v_gene: TRBV6-2/TRBV6-3; d_gene: -; abundance: -; CDR3aa: CASSYPSERRRHNEQFF; CDR3nt: TGTGCCAGCAGTTACCCCTCGGAGCGACGTCGCCACAATGAGCAGTTCTTC
j_gene: TRBJ1-6; v_gene: TRBV2; d_gene: TRBD1; abundance: -; CDR3aa: CASSPRQGSSPLHF; CDR3nt: TGTGCCAGCAGTCCCCGACAGGGTAGTTCACCCCTCCACTTT
j_gene: TRBJ1-2; v_gene: TRBV27; d_gene: -; abundance: -; CDR3aa: CASSSTAGANYGYTF; CDR3nt: TGTGCCAGCAGTTCGACCGCGGGAGCTAACTATGGCTACACCTTC
j_gene: TRBJ2-5; v_gene: TRBV5-4; d_gene: TRBD2; abundance: few; CDR3aa: CASSAGTSGSGETQYF; CDR3nt: TGTGCCAGCAGCGCCGGGACTAGCGGGAGTGGCGAGACCCAGTACTTC
j_gene: TRBJ2-1; v_gene: TRBV6-2/TRBV6-3; d_gene: -; abundance: -; CDR3aa: CASSPVSGSLYNEQFF; CDR3nt: TGTGCCAGCAGCCCGGTAAGCGGATCCTTATACAATGAGCAGTTCTTC
j_gene: TRBJ1-3; v_gene: TRBV28; d_gene: -; abundance: -; CDR3aa: CASTLTGFSGNTIYF; CDR3nt: TGTGCCAGCACCTTAACAGGGTTCTCTGGAAACACCATATATTTT
j_gene: TRBJ1-3; v_gene: TRBV30; d_gene: -; abundance: -; CDR3aa: CAWSKTQKRANTIYF; CDR3nt: TGTGCCTGGAGCAAAACCCAGAAGAGGGCAAACACCATATATTTT
j_gene: TRBJ2-7; v_gene: TRBV3-1/TRBV3-2; d_gene: TRBD2; abundance: -; CDR3aa: CASSQETARLAGSYEQYF; CDR3nt: TGTGCCAGCAGCCAAGAAACGGCCAGACTAGCTGGCTCCTACGAGCAGTACTTC
j_gene: TRBJ1-2; v_gene: TRBV7-8; d_gene: -; abundance: -; CDR3aa: CASSLAGGTSYGYTF; CDR3nt: TGTGCCAGCAGCTTAGCGGGAGGTACTTCCTATGGCTACACCTTC
j_gene: TRBJ1-5; v_gene: TRBV5-8; d_gene: -; abundance: -; CDR3aa: CASRQDSFSNQPQHF; CDR3nt: TGTGCCAGCAGGCAGGACAGCTTTTCTAATCAGCCCCAGCATTTT
j_gene: TRBJ2-5; v_gene: TRBV7-9; d_gene: -; abundance: -; CDR3aa: CASQSGGGLETQYF; CDR3nt: TGTGCCAGCCAATCAGGCGGGGGCCTCGAGACCCAGTACTTC